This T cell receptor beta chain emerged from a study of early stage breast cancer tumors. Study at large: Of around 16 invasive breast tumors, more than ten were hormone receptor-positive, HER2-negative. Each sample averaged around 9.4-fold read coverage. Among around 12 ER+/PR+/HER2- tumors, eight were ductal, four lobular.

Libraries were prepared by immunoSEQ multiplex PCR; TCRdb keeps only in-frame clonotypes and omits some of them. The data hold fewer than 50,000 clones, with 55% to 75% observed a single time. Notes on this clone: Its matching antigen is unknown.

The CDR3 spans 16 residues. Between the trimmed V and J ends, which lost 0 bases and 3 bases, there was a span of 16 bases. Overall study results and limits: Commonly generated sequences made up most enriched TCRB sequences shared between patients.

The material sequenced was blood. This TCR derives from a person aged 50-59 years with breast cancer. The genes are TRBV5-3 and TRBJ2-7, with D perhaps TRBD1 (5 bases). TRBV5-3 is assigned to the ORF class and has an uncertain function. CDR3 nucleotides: TGTGCCAGAAGCTTGGACGCAGGGTCAAGGGGCTACGAGCAGTACGTC. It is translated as CARSLDAGSRGYEQYV.